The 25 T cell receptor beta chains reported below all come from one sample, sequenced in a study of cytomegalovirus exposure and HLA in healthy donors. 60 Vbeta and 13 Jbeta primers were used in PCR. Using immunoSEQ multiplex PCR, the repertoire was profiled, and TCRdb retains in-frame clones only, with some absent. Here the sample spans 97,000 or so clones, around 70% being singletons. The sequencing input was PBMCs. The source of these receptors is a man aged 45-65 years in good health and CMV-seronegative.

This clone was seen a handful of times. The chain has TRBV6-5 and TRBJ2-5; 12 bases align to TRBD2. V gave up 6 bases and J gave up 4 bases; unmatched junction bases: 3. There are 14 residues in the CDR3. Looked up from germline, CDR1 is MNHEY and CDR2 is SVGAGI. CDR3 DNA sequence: TGTGCCAGCAGCGTGACTAGCGGGGGAGAGACCCAGTACTTC. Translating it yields CASSVTSGGETQYF.

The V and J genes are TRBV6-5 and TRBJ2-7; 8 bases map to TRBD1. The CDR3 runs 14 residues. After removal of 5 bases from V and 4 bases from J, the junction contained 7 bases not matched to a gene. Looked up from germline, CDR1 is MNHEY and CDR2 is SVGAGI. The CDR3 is CASSPGQEIYEQYF. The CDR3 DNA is TGTGCCAGCAGTCCGGGACAGGAGATATACGAGCAGTACTTC.

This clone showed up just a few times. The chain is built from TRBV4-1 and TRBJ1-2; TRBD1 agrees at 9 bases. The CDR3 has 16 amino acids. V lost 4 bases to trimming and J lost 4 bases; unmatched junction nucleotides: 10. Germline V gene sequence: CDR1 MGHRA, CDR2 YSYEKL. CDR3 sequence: CASSPGQGRPSYGYTF. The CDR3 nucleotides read TGCGCCAGCAGCCCGGGACAGGGAAGACCGAGCTATGGCTACACCTTC.

CDR3 protein: CASSPPSRTTYNEQFF. The CDR3 DNA is TGTGCCAGCTCACCCCCGTCCCGGACAACTTACAATGAGCAGTTCTTC. The V gene is TRBV18, the J gene TRBJ2-1, with D possibly matching TRBD1 (5 bases). Per the germline V gene, CDR1 is KGHSH and CDR2 is LQKENI. The CDR3 runs 16 residues. Trimming took off 3 bases at V and 4 bases at J, with 16 bases between the two ends.

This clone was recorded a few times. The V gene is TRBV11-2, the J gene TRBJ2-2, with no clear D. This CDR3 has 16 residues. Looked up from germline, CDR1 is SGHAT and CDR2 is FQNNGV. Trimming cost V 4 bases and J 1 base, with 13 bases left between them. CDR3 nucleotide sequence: TGTGCCAGCAGCTCCGGGTCTATTCGGAACACCGGGGAGCTGTTTTTT. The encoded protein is CASSSGSIRNTGELFF.

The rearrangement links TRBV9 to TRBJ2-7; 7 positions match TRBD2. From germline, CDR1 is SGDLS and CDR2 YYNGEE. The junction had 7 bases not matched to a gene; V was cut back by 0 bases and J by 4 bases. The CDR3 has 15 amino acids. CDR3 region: CASSVGDSGPYEQYF. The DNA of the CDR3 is TGTGCCAGCAGCGTAGGGGATAGCGGGCCTTACGAGCAGTACTTC.

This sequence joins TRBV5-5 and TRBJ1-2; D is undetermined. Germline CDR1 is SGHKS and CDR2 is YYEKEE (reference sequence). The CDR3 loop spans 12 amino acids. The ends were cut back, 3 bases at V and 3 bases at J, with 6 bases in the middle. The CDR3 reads CASSSRDYGYTF. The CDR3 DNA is TGTGCCAGCAGCTCGCGGGACTATGGCTACACCTTC.

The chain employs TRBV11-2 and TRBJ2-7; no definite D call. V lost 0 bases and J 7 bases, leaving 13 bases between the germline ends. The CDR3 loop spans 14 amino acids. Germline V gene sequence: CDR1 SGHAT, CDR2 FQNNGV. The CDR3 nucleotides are TGTGCCAGCAGCTTAGATTTAACCGCGTTGGAGCAGTACTTC. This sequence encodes CASSLDLTALEQYF.

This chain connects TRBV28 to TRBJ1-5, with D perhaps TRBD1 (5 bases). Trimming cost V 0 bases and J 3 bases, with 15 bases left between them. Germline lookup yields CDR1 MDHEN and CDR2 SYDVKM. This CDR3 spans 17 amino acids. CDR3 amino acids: CASSLWGWGGDNQPQHF. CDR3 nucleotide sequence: TGTGCCAGCAGTTTATGGGGCTGGGGGGGGGACAATCAGCCCCAGCATTTT.

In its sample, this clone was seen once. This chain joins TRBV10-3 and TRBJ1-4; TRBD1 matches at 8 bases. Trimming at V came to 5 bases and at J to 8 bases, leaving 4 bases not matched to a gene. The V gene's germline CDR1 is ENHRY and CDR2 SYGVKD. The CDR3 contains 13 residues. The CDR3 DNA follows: TGTGCCATCAGTTCCGGACAGGGCGAAAAACTGTTTTTT. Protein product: CAISSGQGEKLFF.

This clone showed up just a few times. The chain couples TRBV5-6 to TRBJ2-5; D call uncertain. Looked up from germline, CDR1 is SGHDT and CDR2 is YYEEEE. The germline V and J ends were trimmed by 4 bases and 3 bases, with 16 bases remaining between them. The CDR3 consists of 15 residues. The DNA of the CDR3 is TGTGCCAGCAGCCTTCCCTCTGTGCAGAAAGAGACCCAGTACTTC. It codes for CASSLPSVQKETQYF.

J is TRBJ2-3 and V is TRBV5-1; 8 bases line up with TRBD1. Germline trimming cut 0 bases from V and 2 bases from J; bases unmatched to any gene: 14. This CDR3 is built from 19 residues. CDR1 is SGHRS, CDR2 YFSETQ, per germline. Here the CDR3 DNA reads TGCGCCAGCAGCTTGGCCGGGGCAGGGGGCCGTTCGATCACAGATACGCAGTATTTT. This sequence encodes CASSLAGAGGRSITDTQYF.

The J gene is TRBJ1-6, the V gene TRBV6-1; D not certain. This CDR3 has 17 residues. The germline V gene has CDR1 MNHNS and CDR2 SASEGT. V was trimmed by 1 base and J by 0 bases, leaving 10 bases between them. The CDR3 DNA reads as TGTGCCAGCAGTGAAGGAGGGATCCTCTCCTATAATTCACCCCTCCACTTT. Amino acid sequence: CASSEGGILSYNSPLHF.

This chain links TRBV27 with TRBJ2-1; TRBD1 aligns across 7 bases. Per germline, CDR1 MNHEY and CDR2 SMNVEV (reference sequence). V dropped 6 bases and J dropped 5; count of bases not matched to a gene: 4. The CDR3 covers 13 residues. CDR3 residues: CASSHGQDNEQFF. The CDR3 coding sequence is TGTGCCAGCAGCCACGGACAGGACAATGAGCAGTTCTTC.

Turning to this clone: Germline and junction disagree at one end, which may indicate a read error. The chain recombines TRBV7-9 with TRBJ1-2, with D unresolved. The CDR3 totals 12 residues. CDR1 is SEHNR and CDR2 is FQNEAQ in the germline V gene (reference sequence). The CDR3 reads CSSSTANYGYTF. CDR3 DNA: TGTTCCAGCAGTACGGCTAACTATGGCTACACCTTC.

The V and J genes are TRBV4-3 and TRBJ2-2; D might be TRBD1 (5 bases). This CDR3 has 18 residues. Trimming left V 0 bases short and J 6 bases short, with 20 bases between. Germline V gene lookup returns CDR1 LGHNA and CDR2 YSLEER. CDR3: CASSQDVGVGSFSGELFF. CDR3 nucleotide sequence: TGCGCCAGCAGCCAAGATGTAGGGGTCGGCTCTTTCTCCGGGGAGCTGTTTTTT.

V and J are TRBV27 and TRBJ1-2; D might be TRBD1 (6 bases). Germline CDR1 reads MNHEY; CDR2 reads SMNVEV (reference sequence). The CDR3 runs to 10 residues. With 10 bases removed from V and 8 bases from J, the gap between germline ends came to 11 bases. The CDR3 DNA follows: TGTGCCACCTACAGGGTCGGCTACACCTTC. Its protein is CATYRVGYTF.

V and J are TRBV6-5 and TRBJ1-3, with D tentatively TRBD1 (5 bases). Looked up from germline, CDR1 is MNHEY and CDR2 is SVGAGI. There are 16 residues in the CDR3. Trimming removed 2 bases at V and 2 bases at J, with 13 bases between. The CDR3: CASSYNDRTPGNTIYF. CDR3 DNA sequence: TGTGCCAGCAGTTACAATGACAGAACCCCTGGAAACACCATATATTTT.

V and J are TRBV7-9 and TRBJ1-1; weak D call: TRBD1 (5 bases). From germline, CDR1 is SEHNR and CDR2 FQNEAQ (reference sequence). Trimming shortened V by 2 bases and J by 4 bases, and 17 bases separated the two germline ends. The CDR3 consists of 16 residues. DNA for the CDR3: TGTGCCAGCAGCTTAAGGCGTCCGACAGTGGCCACTGAAGCTTTCTTT. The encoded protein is CASSLRRPTVATEAFF.

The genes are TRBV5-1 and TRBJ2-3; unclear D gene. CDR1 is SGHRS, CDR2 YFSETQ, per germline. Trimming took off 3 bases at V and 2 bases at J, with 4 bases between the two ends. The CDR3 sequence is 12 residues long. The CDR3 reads CASSSNTDTQYF. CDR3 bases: TGCGCCAGCAGCTCTAACACAGATACGCAGTATTTT. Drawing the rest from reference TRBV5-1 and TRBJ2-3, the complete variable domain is KAGVTQTPRYLIKTRGQQVTLSCSPISGHRSVSWYQQTPGQGLQFLFEYFSETQRNKGNFPGRFSGRQFSNSRSEMNVSTLELGDSALYLCASSSNTDTQYFGPGTRLTVL.

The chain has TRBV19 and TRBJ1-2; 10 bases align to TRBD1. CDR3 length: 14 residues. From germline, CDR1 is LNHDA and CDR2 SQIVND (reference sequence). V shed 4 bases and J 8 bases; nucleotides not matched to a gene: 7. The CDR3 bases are TGTGCCAGTAGTACCTCCGGGACAGGGGTAGGCTACACCTTC. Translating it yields CASSTSGTGVGYTF.

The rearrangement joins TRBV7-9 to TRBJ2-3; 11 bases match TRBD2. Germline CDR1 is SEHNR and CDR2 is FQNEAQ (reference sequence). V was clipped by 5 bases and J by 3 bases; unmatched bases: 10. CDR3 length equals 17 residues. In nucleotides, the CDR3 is TGTGCCAGCAGCCCGGGACTAGCGGACGGGGGAACAGATACGCAGTATTTT. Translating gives CASSPGLADGGTDTQYF.

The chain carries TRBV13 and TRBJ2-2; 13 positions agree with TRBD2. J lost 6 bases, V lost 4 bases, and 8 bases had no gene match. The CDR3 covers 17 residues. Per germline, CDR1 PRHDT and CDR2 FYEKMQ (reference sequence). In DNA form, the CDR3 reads TGTGCCAGCAGCTCCCCCCCACTAGCGGGAGGGCCCGGGGAGCTGTTTTTT. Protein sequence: CASSSPPLAGGPGELFF.

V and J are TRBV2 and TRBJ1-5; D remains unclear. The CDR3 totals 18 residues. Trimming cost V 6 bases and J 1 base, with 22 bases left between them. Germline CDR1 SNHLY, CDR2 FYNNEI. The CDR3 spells CASSKNSGRNLSNQPQHF. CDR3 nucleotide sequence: TGTGCCAGCAGCAAAAACAGTGGCCGAAACCTCAGCAATCAGCCCCAGCATTTT. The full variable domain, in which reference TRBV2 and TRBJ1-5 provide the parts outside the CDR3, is EPEVTQTPSHQVTQMGQEVILRCVPISNHLYFYWYRQILGQKVEFLVSFYNNEISEKSEIFDDQFSVERPDGSNFTLKIRSTKLEDSAMYFCASSKNSGRNLSNQPQHFGDGTRLSIL.

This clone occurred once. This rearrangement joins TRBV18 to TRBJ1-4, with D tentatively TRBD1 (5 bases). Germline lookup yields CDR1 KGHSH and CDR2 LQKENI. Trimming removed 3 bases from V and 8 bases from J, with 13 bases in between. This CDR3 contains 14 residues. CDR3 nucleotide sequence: TGTGCCAGCTCACCCGACAGTAGGGGAGAAAAACTGTTTTTT. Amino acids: CASSPDSRGEKLFF.